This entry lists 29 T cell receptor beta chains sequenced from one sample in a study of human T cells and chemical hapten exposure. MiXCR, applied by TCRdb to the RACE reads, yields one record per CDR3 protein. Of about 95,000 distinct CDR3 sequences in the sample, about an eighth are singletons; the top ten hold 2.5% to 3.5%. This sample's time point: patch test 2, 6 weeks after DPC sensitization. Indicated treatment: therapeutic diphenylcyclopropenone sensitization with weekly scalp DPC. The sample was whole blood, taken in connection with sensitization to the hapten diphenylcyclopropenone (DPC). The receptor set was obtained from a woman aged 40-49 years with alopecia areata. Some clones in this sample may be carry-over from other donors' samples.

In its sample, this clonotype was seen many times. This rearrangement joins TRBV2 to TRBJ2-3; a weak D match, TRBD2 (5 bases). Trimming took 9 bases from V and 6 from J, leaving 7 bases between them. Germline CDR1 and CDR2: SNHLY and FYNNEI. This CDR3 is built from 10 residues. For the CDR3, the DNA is TGTGCCAGTAGCGTCGATACGCAGTATTTT. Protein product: CASSVDTQYF.

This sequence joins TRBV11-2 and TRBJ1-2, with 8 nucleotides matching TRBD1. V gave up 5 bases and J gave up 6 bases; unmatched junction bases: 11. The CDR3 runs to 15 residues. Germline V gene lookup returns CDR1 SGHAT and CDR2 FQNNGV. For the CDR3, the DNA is TGTGCCAGCAGCCCCTGGTTGGACAGGGTCAATGGCTACACCTTC. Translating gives CASSPWLDRVNGYTF.

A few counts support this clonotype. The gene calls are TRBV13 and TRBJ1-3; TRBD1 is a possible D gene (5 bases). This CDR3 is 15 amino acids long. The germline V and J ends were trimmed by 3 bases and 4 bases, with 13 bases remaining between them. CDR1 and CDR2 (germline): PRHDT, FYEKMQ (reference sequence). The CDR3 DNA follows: TGTGCCAGCAGCTTGGGGGGTTCGGGAGGAAACACCATATATTTT. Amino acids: CASSLGGSGGNTIYF.

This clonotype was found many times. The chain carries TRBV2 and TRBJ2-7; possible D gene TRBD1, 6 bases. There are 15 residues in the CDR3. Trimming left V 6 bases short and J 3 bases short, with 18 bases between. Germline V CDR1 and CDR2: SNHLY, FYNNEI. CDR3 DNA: TGTGCCAGCAGCGAAAGGGGGACATATCGCTACGAGCAGTACTTC. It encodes CASSERGTYRYEQYF.

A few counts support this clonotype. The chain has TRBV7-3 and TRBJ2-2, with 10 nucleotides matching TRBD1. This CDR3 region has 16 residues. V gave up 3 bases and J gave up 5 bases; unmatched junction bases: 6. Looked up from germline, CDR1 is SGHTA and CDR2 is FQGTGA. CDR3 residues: CASSLTGGDITGELFF. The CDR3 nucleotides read TGTGCCAGCAGCTTGACAGGGGGCGATATTACCGGGGAGCTGTTTTTT.

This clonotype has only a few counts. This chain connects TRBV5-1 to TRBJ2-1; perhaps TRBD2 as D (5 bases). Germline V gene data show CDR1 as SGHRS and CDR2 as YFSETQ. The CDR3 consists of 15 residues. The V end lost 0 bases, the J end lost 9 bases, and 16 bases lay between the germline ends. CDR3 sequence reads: CASSLESGSVGEQFF. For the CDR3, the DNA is TGCGCCAGCAGCTTGGAGTCCGGTAGCGTAGGTGAGCAGTTCTTC.

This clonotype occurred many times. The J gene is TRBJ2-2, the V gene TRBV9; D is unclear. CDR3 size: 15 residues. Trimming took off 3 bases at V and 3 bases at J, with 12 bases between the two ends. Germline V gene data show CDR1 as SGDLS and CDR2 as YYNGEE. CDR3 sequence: CASSEGRADTGELFF. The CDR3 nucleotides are TGTGCCAGCAGCGAGGGAAGGGCAGACACCGGGGAGCTGTTTTTT.

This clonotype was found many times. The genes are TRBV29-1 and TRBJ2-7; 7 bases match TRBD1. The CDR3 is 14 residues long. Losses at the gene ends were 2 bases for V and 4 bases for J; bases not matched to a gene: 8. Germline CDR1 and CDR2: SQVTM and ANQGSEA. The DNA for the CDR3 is TGCAGCGTTGAATCATGGGGACAGAGTTACGAGCAGTACTTC. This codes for CSVESWGQSYEQYF.

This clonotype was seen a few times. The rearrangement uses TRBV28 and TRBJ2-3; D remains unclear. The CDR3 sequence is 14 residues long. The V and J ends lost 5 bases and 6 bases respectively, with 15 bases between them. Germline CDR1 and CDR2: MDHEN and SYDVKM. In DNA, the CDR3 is TGTGCCAGCAGTCCAAATGTCCGATGGGATACGCAGTATTTT. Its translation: CASSPNVRWDTQYF.

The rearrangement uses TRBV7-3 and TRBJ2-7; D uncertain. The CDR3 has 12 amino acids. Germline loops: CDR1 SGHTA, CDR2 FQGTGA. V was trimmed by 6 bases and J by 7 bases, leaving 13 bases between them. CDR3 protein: CASRARLIEQYF. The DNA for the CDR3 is TGTGCCAGCAGGGCCCGGCTGATAGAGCAGTACTTC.

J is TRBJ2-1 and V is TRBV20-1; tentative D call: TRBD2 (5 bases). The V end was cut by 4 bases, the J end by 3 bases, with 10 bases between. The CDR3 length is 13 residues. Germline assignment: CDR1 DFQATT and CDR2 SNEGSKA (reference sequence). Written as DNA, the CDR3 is TGCAGTGCTAAGGAGGCTTTCTACAATGAGCAGTTCTTC. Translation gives CSAKEAFYNEQFF.

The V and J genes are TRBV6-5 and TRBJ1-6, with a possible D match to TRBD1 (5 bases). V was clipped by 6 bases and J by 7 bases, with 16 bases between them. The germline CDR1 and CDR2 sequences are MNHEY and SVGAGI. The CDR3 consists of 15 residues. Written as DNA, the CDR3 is TGTGCCAGCAGGCTGGACGAGGGGATCAATTCACCCCTCCACTTT. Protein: CASRLDEGINSPLHF.

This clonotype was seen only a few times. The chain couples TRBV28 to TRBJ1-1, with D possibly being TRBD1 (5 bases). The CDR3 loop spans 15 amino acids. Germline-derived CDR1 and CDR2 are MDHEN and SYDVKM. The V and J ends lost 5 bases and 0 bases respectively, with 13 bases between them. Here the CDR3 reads CASSPAGALNTEAFF. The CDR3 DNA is TGTGCCAGCAGTCCCGCCGGGGCGCTGAACACTGAAGCTTTCTTT.

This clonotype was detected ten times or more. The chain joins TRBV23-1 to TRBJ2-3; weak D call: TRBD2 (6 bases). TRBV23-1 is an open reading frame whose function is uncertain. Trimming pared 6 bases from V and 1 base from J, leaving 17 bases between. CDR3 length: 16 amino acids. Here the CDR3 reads CASRPGLRGGTDTQYF. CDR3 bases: TGCGCCAGCAGGCCGGGACTTAGGGGAGGCACAGATACGCAGTATTTT.

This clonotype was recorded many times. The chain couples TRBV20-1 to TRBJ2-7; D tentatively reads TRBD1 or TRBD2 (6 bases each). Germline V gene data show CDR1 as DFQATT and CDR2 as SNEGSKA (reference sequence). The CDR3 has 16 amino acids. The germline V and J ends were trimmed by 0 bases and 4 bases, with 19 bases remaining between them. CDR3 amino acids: CSARDLWGASAYEQYF. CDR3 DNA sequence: TGCAGTGCTAGAGATCTATGGGGGGCCTCGGCTTACGAGCAGTACTTC.

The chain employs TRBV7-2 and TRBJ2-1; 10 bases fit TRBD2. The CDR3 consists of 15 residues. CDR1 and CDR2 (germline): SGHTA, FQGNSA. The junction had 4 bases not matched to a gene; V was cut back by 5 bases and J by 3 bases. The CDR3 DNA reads TGTGCCAGCAGCCCCCAGCGGGGGGGCTACAATGAGCAGTTCTTC. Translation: CASSPQRGGYNEQFF.

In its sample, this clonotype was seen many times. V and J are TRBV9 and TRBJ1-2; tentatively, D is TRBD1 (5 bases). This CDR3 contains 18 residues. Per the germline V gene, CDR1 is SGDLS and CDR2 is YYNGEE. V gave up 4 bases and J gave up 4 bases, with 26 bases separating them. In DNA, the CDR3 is TGTGCCAGCAGCTCGCGAGGGGAGACAGCGTCCAACTTCTATGGCTACACCTTC. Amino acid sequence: CASSSRGETASNFYGYTF.

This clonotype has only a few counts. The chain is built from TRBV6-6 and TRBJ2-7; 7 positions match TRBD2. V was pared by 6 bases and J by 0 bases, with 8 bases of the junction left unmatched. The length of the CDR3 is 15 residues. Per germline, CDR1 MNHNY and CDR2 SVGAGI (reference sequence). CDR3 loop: CASSVQSGASYEQYF. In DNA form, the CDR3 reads TGTGCCAGCAGCGTCCAGAGCGGGGCCTCCTACGAGCAGTACTTC.

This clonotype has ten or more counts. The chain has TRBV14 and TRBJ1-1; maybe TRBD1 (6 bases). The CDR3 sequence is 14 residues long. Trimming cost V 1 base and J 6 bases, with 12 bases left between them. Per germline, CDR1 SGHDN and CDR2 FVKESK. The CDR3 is CASSQVRGRPEAFF. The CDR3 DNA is TGTGCCAGCAGCCAAGTTCGGGGGCGGCCTGAAGCTTTCTTT.

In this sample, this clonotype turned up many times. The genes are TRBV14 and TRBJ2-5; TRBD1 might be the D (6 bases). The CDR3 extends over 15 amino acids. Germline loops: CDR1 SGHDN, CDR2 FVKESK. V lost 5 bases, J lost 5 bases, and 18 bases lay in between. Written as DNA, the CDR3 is TGTGCCAGCAGCTTCGTGGGACACCCGGGGGAGACCCAGTACTTC. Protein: CASSFVGHPGETQYF.

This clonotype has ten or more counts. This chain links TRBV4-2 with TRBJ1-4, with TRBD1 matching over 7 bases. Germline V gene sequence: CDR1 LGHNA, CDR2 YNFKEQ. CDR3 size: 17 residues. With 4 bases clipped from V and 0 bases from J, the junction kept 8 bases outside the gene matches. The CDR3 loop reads CASSPRGQIATNEKLFF. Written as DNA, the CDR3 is TGTGCCAGCAGCCCAAGGGGGCAGATTGCAACTAATGAAAAACTGTTTTTT.

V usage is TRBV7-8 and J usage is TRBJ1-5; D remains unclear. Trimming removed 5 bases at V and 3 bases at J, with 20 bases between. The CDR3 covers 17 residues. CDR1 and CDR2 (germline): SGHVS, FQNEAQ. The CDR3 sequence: CASSPLAGPTINQPQHF. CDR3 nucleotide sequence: TGTGCCAGCAGCCCCCTGGCGGGCCCAACAATCAATCAGCCCCAGCATTTT.

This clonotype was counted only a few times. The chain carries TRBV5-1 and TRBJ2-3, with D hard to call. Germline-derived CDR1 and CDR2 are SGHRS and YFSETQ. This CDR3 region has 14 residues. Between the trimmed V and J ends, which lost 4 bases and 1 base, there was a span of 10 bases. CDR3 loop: CASSNTMGTDTQYF. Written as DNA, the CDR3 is TGCGCCAGCAGCAACACTATGGGCACAGATACGCAGTATTTT. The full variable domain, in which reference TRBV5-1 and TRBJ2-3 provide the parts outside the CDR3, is KAGVTQTPRYLIKTRGQQVTLSCSPISGHRSVSWYQQTPGQGLQFLFEYFSETQRNKGNFPGRFSGRQFSNSRSEMNVSTLELGDSALYLCASSNTMGTDTQYFGPGTRLTVL.

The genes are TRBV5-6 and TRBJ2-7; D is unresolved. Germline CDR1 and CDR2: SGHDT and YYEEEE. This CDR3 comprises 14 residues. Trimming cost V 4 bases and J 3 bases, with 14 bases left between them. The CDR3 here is CASSRSPLGYEQYF. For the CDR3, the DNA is TGTGCCAGCAGCCGCTCCCCCCTCGGCTACGAGCAGTACTTC.

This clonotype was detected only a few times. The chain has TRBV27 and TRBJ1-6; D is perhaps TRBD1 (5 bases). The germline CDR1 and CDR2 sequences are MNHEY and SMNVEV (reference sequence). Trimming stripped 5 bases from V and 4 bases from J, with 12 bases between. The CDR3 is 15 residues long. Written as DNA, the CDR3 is TGTGCCAGCAGTCACCCCGGGGGGTATAATTCACCCCTCCACTTT. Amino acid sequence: CASSHPGGYNSPLHF.

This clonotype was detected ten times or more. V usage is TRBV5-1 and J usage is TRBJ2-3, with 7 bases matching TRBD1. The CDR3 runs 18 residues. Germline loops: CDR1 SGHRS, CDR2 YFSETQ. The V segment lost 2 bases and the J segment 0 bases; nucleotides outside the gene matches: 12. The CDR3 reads CASSFQTGRKGSTDTQYF. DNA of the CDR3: TGCGCCAGCAGCTTCCAGACAGGGCGAAAGGGAAGCACAGATACGCAGTATTTT.

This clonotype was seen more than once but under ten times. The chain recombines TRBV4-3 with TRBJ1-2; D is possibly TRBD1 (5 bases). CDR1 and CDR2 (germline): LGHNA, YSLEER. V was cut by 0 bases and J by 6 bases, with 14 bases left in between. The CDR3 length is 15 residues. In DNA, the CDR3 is TGCGCCAGCAGCCAAGATTACCAGGGTAGGAATGGCTACACCTTC. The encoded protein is CASSQDYQGRNGYTF.

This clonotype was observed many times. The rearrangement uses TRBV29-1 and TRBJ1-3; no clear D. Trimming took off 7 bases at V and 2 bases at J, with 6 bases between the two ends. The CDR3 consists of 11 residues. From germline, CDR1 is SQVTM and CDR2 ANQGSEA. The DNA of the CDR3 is TGCAGCGCAGCTACTGGAAACACCATATATTTT. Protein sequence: CSAATGNTIYF.

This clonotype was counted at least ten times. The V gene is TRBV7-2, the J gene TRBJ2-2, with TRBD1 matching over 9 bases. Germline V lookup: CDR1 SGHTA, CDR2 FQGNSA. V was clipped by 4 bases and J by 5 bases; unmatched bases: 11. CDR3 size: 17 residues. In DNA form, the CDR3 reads TGTGCCAGCAGCTGGGATCCACAGGGGGCGCGAACCGGGGAGCTGTTTTTT. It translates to CASSWDPQGARTGELFF.